The subject of this entry is one T cell receptor beta chain. Its antigen has not been determined. One base away there is no much larger clone; base qualities are not given. This record comes from a study of somatic mutations in cytotoxic T cells in rheumatoid arthritis listed by TCRdb under 2017. Describing the broader study: Right after diagnosis and prior to the start of any treatment, approximately 30 ml EDTA of peripheral blood was drawn from patients. Some T-cell populations stained with V beta antibodies were sorted by flow on a FACSAria II or Sony SH800 to nearly 100% purity, with sorted V beta1+ cells additionally subjected to TCRB sequencing. The study asked whether expanded CD8+ T-cell clones in newly diagnosed, untreated rheumatoid arthritis carry somatic mutations, and used TCRB deep sequencing to characterize clonality. TCRB deep sequencing covered roughly 60 patients with rheumatoid arthritis along with about 20 healthy controls. Median age was essentially the same in the patient group and the control group.

Positive magnetic bead selection on an AutoMACS was used to isolate CD4+ and CD8+ cells, with flow cytometry used to check purity. After a first flow cytometry screen using a TCR V beta antibody panel, clonal expansions were characterized through TCRB deep sequencing of sorted CD8+ fractions. Peripheral blood mononuclear cells were isolated by Ficoll-Paque PLUS density gradient separation. DNA from CD4-enriched, CD8-enriched or PBMC samples was extracted using Nucleospin Tissue or Tissue XS kits and then quantified on a Qubit 2.0 fluorometer. General findings and caveats noted by the study authors: An increase of CD8+ clonality with age was seen in patients (Spearman r ~ 0.46) but not in healthy controls. The largest CD8+ clone made up more than 20% of CD8+ cells in about an eighth of the roughly 65 patients, and blood and synovial fluid shared several identical CD8+ TCRB sequences. It was unknown which antigens the expanded CD8+ clones targeted, and their absence from virus-specific databases did not exclude viral specificity. CD8+ T-cell clonality in rheumatoid arthritis patients was not significantly different from that in age-matched healthy controls. The finding that TRBV07 was slightly underrepresented in patients was left unadjusted for multiple comparisons.

Genomic DNA underwent TCRB CDR3 sequencing using the immunoSEQ assay. The study's own analysis went as follows. Published virus-specific TCRB sequences were compared with patient CD8+ clones larger than 1%, and only a few matches were found. Nothing other than productive TCRB rearrangements was included in the analyses. Clonality was calculated as a Shannon entropy-based productive clonality index, and a clone was defined by a unique TCRB CDR3 sequence. To calculate repertoire overlap between two samples, the template counts of each clone were considered relative to each sample's total templates. V-gene usage from TCRB sequencing and V-gene usage measured by flow cytometry were correlated (Spearman r of 0.6 to 0.7). In TCRdb, the immuneACCESS table is reduced to in-frame sequences with V and J assigned. These tables do not hold every clone; where another copy was compared, an unresolved V gene accounts for under half, and the others remain unexplained. V and J calls and clone size follow that table, whereas D and trimming were derived from the DNA. The sample contains 27,000 or so clones, around 87% of them found a single time. The biggest ten clones account for about a tenth of the sample.

Clipping removes 4 bases from V and 7 bases from J, with 8 as the unmatched junction base count. The CDR3 numbers 14 residues from cysteine through phenylalanine. Only the CDR3 DNA is retained, 42 bases long and in frame from the first base. The germline V gene encodes CDR1 GTSNPN and CDR2 SVGIG (reference sequence). The sequence joins TRBV30 to TRBJ1-5, with TRBD1 identical over 9 junction bases. This receptor was obtained from an adult with rheumatoid arthritis. The source material was CD8+ T cells sorted from blood. The DNA sequence is given as TGTGCCTGGACTCCGGGACAGGGATCCCAGCCCCAGCATTTT. Its protein reads: CAWTPGQGSQPQHF. The full variable domain, completed from the reference TRBV30 and TRBJ1-5 proteins outside the CDR3, reads SQTIHQWPATLVQPVGSPLSLECTVEGTSNPNLYWYRQAAGRGLQLLFYSVGIGQISSEVPQNLSASRPQDRQFILSSKKLLLSDSGFYLCAWTPGQGSQPQHFGDGTRLSIL.